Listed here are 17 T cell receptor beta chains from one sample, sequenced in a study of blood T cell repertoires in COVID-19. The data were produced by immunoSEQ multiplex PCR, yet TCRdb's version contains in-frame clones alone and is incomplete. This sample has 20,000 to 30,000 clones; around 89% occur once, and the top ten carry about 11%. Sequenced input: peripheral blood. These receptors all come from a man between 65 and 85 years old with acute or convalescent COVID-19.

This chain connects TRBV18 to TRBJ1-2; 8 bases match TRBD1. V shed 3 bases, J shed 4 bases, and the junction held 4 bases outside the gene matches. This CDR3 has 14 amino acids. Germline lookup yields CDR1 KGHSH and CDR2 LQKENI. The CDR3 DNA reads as TGTGCCAGCTCACCCGGACAGGGAAGCTATGGCTACACCTTC. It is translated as CASSPGQGSYGYTF. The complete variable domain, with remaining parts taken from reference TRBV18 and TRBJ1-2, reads NAGVMQNPRHLVRRRGQEARLRCSPMKGHSHVYWYRQLPEEGLKFMVYLQKENIIDESGMPKERFSAEFPKEGPSILRIQQVVRGDSAAYFCASSPGQGSYGYTFGSGTRLTVV.

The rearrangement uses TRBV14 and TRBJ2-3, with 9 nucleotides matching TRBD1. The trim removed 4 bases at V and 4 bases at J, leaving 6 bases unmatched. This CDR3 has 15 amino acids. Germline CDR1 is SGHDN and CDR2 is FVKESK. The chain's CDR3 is CASSRGQGSADTQYF. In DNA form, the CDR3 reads TGTGCCAGCAGCCGCGGACAGGGGAGCGCAGATACGCAGTATTTT.

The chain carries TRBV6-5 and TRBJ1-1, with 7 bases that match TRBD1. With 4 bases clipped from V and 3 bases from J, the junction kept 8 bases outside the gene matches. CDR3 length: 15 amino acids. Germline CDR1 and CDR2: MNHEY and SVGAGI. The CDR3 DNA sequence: TGTGCCAGCAGTTCCCGACAGGGTTGGGACACTGAAGCTTTCTTT. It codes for CASSSRQGWDTEAFF.

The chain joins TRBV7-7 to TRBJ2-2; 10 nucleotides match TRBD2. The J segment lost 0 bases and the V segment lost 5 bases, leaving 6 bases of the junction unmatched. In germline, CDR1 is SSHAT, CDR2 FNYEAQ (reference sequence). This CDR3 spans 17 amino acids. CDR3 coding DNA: TGTGCCAGCAGCCCTACACTAGCGGGGACGAACACCGGGGAGCTGTTTTTT. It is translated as CASSPTLAGTNTGELFF.

The DNA for the CDR3 is TGTGCCAGCAGTTACTCGCCTACGGGAGCAGATACGCAGTATTTT. It is translated as CASSYSPTGADTQYF. The rearrangement links TRBV6-5 to TRBJ2-3; D might be TRBD2 (6 bases). The V and J ends lost 0 bases and 4 bases respectively, with 11 bases between them. The CDR3 consists of 15 residues. Germline V gives CDR1 MNHEY, CDR2 SVGAGI.

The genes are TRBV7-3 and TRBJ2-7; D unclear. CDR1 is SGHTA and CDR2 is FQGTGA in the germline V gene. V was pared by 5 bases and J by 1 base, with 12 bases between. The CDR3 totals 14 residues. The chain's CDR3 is CASSPTGGSYEQYF. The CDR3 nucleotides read TGTGCCAGCAGCCCAACCGGCGGTTCCTACGAGCAGTACTTC.

In nucleotides, the CDR3 is TGTGCCAGCAGTTTTACCCAGGGGGCCTCAGGACAGCCCCAGCATTTT. This translates into CASSFTQGASGQPQHF. The chain has TRBV28 and TRBJ1-5, with 8 bases aligning to TRBD1. V dropped 3 bases and J dropped 7; count of bases not matched to a gene: 11. This CDR3 comprises 16 residues. Germline V gives CDR1 MDHEN, CDR2 SYDVKM.

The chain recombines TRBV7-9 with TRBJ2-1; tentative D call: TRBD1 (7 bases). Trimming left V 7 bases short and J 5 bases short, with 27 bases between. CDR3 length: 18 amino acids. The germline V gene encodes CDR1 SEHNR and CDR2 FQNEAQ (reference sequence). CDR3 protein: CASTNTGVRGQYNNEQFF. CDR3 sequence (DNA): TGTGCCAGCACCAATACAGGGGTGCGGGGACAGTACAACAATGAGCAGTTCTTC.

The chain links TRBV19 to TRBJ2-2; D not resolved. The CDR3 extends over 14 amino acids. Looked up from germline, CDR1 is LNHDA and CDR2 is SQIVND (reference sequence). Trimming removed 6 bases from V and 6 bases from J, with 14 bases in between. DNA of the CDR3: TGTGCCAGTAGCGAACCACCCCACTCCGGGGAGCTGTTTTTT. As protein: CASSEPPHSGELFF.

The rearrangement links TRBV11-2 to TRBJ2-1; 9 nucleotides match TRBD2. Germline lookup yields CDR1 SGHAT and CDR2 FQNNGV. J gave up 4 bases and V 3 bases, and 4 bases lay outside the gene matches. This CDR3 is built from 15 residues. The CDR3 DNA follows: TGTGCCAGCAGCTTTCTAGCGGGAACGTACAATGAGCAGTTCTTC. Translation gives CASSFLAGTYNEQFF.

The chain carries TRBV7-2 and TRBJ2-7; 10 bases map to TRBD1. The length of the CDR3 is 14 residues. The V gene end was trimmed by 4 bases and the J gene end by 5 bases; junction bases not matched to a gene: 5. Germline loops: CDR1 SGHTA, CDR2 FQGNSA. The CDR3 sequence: CASSYGTGDDEQYF. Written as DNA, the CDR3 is TGTGCCAGCAGCTACGGGACAGGGGACGACGAGCAGTACTTC.

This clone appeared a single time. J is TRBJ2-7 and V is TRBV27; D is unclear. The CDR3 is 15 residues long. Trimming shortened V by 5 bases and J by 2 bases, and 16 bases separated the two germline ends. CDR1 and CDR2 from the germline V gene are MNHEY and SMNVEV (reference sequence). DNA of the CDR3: TGTGCCAGCAGTGATAGCCCCGGCGTTCCCTACGAGCAGTACTTC. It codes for CASSDSPGVPYEQYF.

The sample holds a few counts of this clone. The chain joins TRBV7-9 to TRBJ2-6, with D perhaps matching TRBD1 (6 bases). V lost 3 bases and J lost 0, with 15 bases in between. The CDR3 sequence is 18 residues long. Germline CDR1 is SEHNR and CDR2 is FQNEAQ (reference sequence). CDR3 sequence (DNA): TGTGCCAGCAGCTTTCGGGGACACTTAATCTCTGGGGCCAACGTCCTGACTTTC. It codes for CASSFRGHLISGANVLTF.

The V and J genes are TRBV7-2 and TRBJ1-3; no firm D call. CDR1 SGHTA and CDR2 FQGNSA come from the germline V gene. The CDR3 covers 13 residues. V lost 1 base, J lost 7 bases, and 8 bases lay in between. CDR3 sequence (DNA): TGTGCCAGCAGCTTAGGATACGCGAACACCATATATTTT. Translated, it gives CASSLGYANTIYF.

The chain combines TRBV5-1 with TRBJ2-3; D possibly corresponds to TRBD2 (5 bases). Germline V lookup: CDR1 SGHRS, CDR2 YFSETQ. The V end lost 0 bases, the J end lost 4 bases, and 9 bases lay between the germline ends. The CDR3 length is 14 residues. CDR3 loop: CASSLGQEADTQYF. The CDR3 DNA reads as TGCGCCAGCAGCTTGGGTCAGGAGGCAGATACGCAGTATTTT.

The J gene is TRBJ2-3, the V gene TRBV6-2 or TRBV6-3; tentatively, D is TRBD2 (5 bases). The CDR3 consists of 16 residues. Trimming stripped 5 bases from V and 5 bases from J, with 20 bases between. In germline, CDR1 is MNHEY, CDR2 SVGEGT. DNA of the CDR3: TGTGCCAGCAGTCAACCTCGGACTGGGCGAGGAGATACGCAGTATTTT. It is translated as CASSQPRTGRGDTQYF.

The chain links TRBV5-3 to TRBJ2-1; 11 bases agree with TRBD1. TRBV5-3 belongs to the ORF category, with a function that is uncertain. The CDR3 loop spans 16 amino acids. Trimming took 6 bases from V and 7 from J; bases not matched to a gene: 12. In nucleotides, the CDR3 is TGTGCCAGAATCCGACTAGGGACAGGGGGTGGGAATGAGCAGTTCTTC. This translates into CARIRLGTGGGNEQFF.